This TCR beta chain was sequenced during a study of CD8 T cells in Susac syndrome. Trimming removed 3 bases from V and 1 base from J, with 13 bases in between. CDR1 and CDR2 (germline): SNHLY, FYNNEI. The CDR3 consists of 17 residues. The RNA input was roughly 0.45 to 1 ug, and it was reverse transcribed with random hexamers. TCRdb used MiXCR to reprocess the immunoSEQ multiplex PCR reads, holding one entry per CDR3 protein. The top ten clones hold more than 0.08% of a sample with about 170,000 distinct CDR3 sequences, under 95% of them seen once. The material sequenced was CD4+ T cells from PBMCs. The V and J genes are TRBV2 and TRBJ2-6; tentative D call: TRBD2 (6 bases). This TCR derives from a human donor with multiple sclerosis. CDR3 nucleotides: TGTGCCAGCAGTGACTGGGGGAGGAATTCTGGGGCCAACGTCCTGACTTTC. Amino acid sequence: CASSDWGRNSGANVLTF.